The text below deals with one TCR beta chain. The antigen remains unidentified. V lost 0 bases and J 5 bases, leaving 7 bases between the germline ends. The CDR3 runs to 13 residues. The germline CDR1 and CDR2 sequences are MNHEY and SVGAGI. This specimen belongs to a study of T cell responses to AZD1222 COVID-19 vaccine. General study findings and limits: Seropositivity was recorded at baseline in only a handful of AZD1222 recipients.

Only in-frame clones appear in the TCRdb table, and some are missing; sequencing was by immunoSEQ multiplex PCR. Seen here are fewer than 110,000 clones, roughly 90% observed once, and the top ten hold roughly 9%. This receptor was identified in an adult who received the AZD1222 COVID-19 vaccine. V usage is TRBV6-5 and J usage is TRBJ2-5; a possible D gene is TRBD2 (5 bases). The sequenced sample was peripheral blood, obtained 28 days after the second AZD1222 dose. The CDR3 nucleotides read TGTGCCAGCAGTTACTCGGAGGTGGAGACCCAGTACTTC. It codes for CASSYSEVETQYF.